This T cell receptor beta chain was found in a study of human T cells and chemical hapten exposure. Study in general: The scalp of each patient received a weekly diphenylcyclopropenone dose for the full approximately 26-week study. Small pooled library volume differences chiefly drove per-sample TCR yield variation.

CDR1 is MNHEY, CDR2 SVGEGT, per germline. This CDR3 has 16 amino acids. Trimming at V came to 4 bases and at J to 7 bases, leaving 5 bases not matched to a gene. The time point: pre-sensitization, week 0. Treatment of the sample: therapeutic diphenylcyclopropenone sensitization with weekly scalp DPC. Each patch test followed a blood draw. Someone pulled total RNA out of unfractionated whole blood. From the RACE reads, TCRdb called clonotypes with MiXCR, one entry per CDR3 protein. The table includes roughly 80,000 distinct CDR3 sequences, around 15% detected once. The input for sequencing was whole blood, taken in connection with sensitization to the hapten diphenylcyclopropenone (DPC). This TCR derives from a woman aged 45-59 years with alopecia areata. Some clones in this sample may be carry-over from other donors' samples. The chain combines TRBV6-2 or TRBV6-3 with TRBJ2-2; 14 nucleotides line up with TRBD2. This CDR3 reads CASSFTTSGRVGELFF. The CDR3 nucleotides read TGTGCCAGCAGTTTCACGACTAGCGGGAGGGTCGGGGAGCTGTTTTTT.